This T cell receptor beta chain was sequenced during a study of blood T cell repertoires in COVID-19. The overall study: Specimens from acute and convalescent COVID-19 originated in the United States, Italy and Spain. PBMCs, B-cell-depleted T cells, or T cells provided the cDNA or gDNA that made up the material.

The table lists this clone with a count of one. CDR1 and CDR2 (germline): LNHNV, YYDKDF (reference sequence). CDR3 length: 15 residues. Trimming took 0 bases from V and 5 from J, leaving 13 bases between them. Generated by immunoSEQ multiplex PCR, the TCRdb table keeps only in-frame clones and is missing some. The sample comprises over 30,000 clones, approximately 86% of which are singletons, and around 5% rests with the top ten. The receptor's source is a woman in her 70s with active COVID-19. The rearrangement joins TRBV15 to TRBJ1-2, with D uncertain. The sample was peripheral blood. In DNA, the CDR3 is TGTGCCACCAGCAGAGATGGGCAGAGCTATTATGGCTACACCTTC. This sequence encodes CATSRDGQSYYGYTF.